A selection of T cell receptor beta chains follows, all from one sample in a study of regulatory T cells in long-lasting Graves disease. In TCRdb, the multiplex PCR reads were re-called with MiXCR into one record per CDR3 protein. The sample consists of around 400,000 distinct CDR3 sequences, about 15% of them appearing once. This same sample was also part of a study on T cells in Graves' hyperthyroidism and ophthalmopathy.

The sample was peripheral blood mononuclear cells (PBMCs), taken at new diagnosis, from a patient treated with antithyroid drugs. These receptors all stem from a woman between 40 and 50 years old with Graves disease. Both conserved end residues are part of each CDR3. D genes are given only for firm matches. Rows give clone size only sometimes, using once, few, many, or a class for an expanded clone.

clone_size: many; j_call: TRBJ1-1; d_call: -; v_call: TRBV12-3/TRBV12-4; cdr3_nt: TGTGCCAGCAGTTATCAGATTACTGAAGCTTTCTTT; cdr3_aa: CASSYQITEAFF
clone_size: few; j_call: TRBJ1-2; d_call: -; v_call: TRBV7-2; cdr3_nt: TGTGCCAGCAGCTTAGCCTGGGGGCAGAGCTATGGCTACACCTTC; cdr3_aa: CASSLAWGQSYGYTF
clone_size: many; j_call: TRBJ1-1; d_call: TRBD1; v_call: TRBV28; cdr3_nt: TGTGCCAGCAGTCCATGGGACAGGGGGCGCGTCACTGAAGCTTTCTTT; cdr3_aa: CASSPWDRGRVTEAFF
clone_size: many; j_call: TRBJ2-7; d_call: -; v_call: TRBV7-9; cdr3_nt: TGTGCCAGCAGCTTAGCTGGGGGGCACCGCGGGGAGCAGTACTTC; cdr3_aa: CASSLAGGHRGEQYF
clone_size: few; j_call: TRBJ1-1; d_call: -; v_call: TRBV5-1; cdr3_nt: TGCGCCAGCAGCTTCCTTGGGGGCGAGAACACTGAAGCTTTCTTT; cdr3_aa: CASSFLGGENTEAFF
clone_size: many; j_call: TRBJ2-3; d_call: -; v_call: TRBV14; cdr3_nt: TGTGCCAGCAGCCAACAAGTGGGTACGCAGTATTTT; cdr3_aa: CASSQQVGTQYF
clone_size: few; j_call: TRBJ2-5; d_call: -; v_call: TRBV20-1; cdr3_nt: TGCAGTGCTCCGACTGGAGGGGAGACCCAGTACTTC; cdr3_aa: CSAPTGGETQYF
clone_size: few; j_call: TRBJ2-1; d_call: TRBD1; v_call: TRBV19; cdr3_nt: TGTGCCAGCAGGGACAGGGCCGGGACCCAAAACAATGAGCAGTTCTTC; cdr3_aa: CASRDRAGTQNNEQFF
clone_size: -; j_call: TRBJ2-7; d_call: -; v_call: TRBV28; cdr3_nt: TGTGCCAGCAGCCCCCTAGGGGGGCCCTCCTACGAGCAGTACTTC; cdr3_aa: CASSPLGGPSYEQYF
clone_size: -; j_call: TRBJ2-7; d_call: -; v_call: TRBV27; cdr3_nt: TGTGCCAGCAGTTTCCTCCTAGGCAGGGAGTACGAGCAGTACTTC; cdr3_aa: CASSFLLGREYEQYF
clone_size: many; j_call: TRBJ2-3; d_call: -; v_call: TRBV13; cdr3_nt: TGTGCCAGCAGCTCCATATCCGAACGCACAGATACGCAGTATTTT; cdr3_aa: CASSSISERTDTQYF
clone_size: -; j_call: TRBJ1-1; d_call: -; v_call: TRBV14; cdr3_nt: TGTGCCACCTCGGCGGACACTGAAGCTTTCTTT; cdr3_aa: CATSADTEAFF
clone_size: -; j_call: TRBJ2-1; d_call: TRBD2; v_call: TRBV7-8; cdr3_nt: TGTGCCAGCAGCTTAGGGTCCGGACTAGCGGTATTCTACAATGAGCAGTTCTTC; cdr3_aa: CASSLGSGLAVFYNEQFF
clone_size: few; j_call: TRBJ2-7; d_call: -; v_call: TRBV29-1; cdr3_nt: TGCAGCGTTGTAATGGGTGTGAGCGCCAACTACGAGCAGTACTTC; cdr3_aa: CSVVMGVSANYEQYF
clone_size: many; j_call: TRBJ2-1; d_call: TRBD2; v_call: TRBV3-1; cdr3_nt: TGTGCCAGCAGACTAGCGGGAGTCAATGAGCAGTTCTTC; cdr3_aa: CASRLAGVNEQFF
clone_size: -; j_call: TRBJ2-1; d_call: TRBD2; v_call: TRBV28; cdr3_nt: TGTGCCAGCAGTTTAATGGGCAGCGGGCGGGGGTACAATGAGCAGTTCTTC; cdr3_aa: CASSLMGSGRGYNEQFF
clone_size: many; j_call: TRBJ2-7; d_call: TRBD2; v_call: TRBV12-3/TRBV12-4; cdr3_nt: TGTGCCAGCAGTTTGAGCGGGAATTACGAGCAGTACTTC; cdr3_aa: CASSLSGNYEQYF
clone_size: many; j_call: TRBJ2-7; d_call: TRBD1; v_call: TRBV12-3/TRBV12-4; cdr3_nt: TGTGCCAGCAGCCTCCCTGACAGGGGAAGGACCTACGAGCAGTACTTC; cdr3_aa: CASSLPDRGRTYEQYF
clone_size: many; j_call: TRBJ2-1; d_call: TRBD2; v_call: TRBV28; cdr3_nt: TGTGCCAGCAGTTTATCTCGACTAGCGGGAGTAGGTTGGAATGAGCAGTTCTTC; cdr3_aa: CASSLSRLAGVGWNEQFF
clone_size: once; j_call: TRBJ1-4; d_call: TRBD1; v_call: TRBV28; cdr3_nt: TGTGCCAGCAGTTTATGGACCGGGACAGGGGCGCAATATGAAAAACTGTTTTTT; cdr3_aa: CASSLWTGTGAQYEKLFF
clone_size: -; j_call: TRBJ2-7; d_call: -; v_call: TRBV3-1; cdr3_nt: TGTGCCAGCAGCCGAAGCGGGGAGCAGTACTTC; cdr3_aa: CASSRSGEQYF
clone_size: few; j_call: TRBJ1-5; d_call: TRBD1; v_call: TRBV18; cdr3_nt: TGTGCCAGCTCACCACCGGGACAGGGGGCGAGTCAGCCCCAGCATTTT; cdr3_aa: CASSPPGQGASQPQHF
clone_size: many; j_call: TRBJ2-1; d_call: TRBD2; v_call: TRBV11-2; cdr3_nt: TGTGCCAGCAGCTTAATACGCGGGAGCGGTCTGTACAATGAGCAGTTCTTC; cdr3_aa: CASSLIRGSGLYNEQFF
clone_size: many; j_call: TRBJ1-6; d_call: -; v_call: TRBV3-1; cdr3_nt: TGTGCCAGCAGCCAAGCCAGGGAGCAAATCGACCTCCACTTT; cdr3_aa: CASSQAREQIDLHF
clone_size: many; j_call: TRBJ2-7; d_call: TRBD2; v_call: TRBV28; cdr3_nt: TGTGCCAGCAGTCCTCCGGGACTAATGGACTCCTACGAGCAGTACTTC; cdr3_aa: CASSPPGLMDSYEQYF
clone_size: -; j_call: TRBJ2-3; d_call: TRBD1; v_call: TRBV6-2/TRBV6-3; cdr3_nt: TGTGCCAGCAGTTACTCCCCGGACAGGGACCAAGATACGCAGTATTTT; cdr3_aa: CASSYSPDRDQDTQYF
clone_size: many; j_call: TRBJ1-3; d_call: -; v_call: TRBV30; cdr3_nt: TGTGCCTGGAGTGGGACGGATACTGGAAACACCATATATTTT; cdr3_aa: CAWSGTDTGNTIYF
clone_size: many; j_call: TRBJ2-1; d_call: TRBD2; v_call: TRBV29-1; cdr3_nt: TGCAGCGTTGAACGGCGTCTAGCGGGAATCGGCGAGCAGTTCTTC; cdr3_aa: CSVERRLAGIGEQFF
clone_size: many; j_call: TRBJ1-1; d_call: TRBD1; v_call: TRBV28; cdr3_nt: TGTGCCAGCAGGGTCACACAGGGGTTCGCTGAAGCTTTCTTT; cdr3_aa: CASRVTQGFAEAFF
clone_size: many; j_call: TRBJ1-5; d_call: -; v_call: TRBV28; cdr3_nt: TGTGCCAGCAGTCCAAAGACCGGGACACTAAGAGGGACCAATCAGCCCCAGCATTTT; cdr3_aa: CASSPKTGTLRGTNQPQHF
clone_size: many; j_call: TRBJ2-5; d_call: -; v_call: TRBV28; cdr3_nt: TGTGCCAGCAGTACCAGGAGGACCCAAGAGACCCAGTACTTC; cdr3_aa: CASSTRRTQETQYF
clone_size: many; j_call: TRBJ2-3; d_call: TRBD2; v_call: TRBV7-8; cdr3_nt: TGTGCCAGCAGCTCCTCACGAACCCCCGGGACTAGGCTCACAGATACGCAGTATTTT; cdr3_aa: CASSSSRTPGTRLTDTQYF
clone_size: many; j_call: TRBJ2-1; d_call: -; v_call: TRBV24-1; cdr3_nt: TGTGCCACCAGTGATCCCCGCTCTACGAGCTCCTACAATGAGCAGTTCTTC; cdr3_aa: CATSDPRSTSSYNEQFF